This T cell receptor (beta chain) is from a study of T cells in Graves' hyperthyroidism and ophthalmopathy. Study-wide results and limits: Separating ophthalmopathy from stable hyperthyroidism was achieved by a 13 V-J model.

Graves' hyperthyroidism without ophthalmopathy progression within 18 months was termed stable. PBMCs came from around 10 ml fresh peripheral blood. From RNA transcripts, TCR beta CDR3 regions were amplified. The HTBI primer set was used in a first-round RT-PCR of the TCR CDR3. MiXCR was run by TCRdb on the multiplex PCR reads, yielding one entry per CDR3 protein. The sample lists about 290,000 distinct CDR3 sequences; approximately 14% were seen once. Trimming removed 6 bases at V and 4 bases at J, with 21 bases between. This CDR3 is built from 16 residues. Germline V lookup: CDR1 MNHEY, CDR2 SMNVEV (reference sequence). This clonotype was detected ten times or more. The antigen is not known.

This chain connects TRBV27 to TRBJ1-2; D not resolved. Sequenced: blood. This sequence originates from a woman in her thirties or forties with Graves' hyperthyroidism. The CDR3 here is CASSFNGQASGYGYTF. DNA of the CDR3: TGTGCCAGCAGCTTTAACGGTCAGGCATCGGGCTATGGCTACACCTTC.